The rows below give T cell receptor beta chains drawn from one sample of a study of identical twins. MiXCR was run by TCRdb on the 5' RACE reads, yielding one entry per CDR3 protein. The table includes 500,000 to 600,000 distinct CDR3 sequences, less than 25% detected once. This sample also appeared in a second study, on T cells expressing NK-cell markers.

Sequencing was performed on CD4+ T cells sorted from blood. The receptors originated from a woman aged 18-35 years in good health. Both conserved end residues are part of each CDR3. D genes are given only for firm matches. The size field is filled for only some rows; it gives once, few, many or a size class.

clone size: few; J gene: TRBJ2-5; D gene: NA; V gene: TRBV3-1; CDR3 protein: CASSQWPAVGKTQYF; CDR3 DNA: TGTGCCAGCAGCCAATGGCCGGCGGTGGGGAAGACCCAGTACTTC
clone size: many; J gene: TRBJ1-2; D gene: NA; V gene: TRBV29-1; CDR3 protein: CSVETWANYGYTF; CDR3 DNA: TGCAGCGTTGAGACGTGGGCCAACTATGGCTACACCTTC
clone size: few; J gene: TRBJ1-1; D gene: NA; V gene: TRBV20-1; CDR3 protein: CSAHGLGRVAEAFF; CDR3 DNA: TGCAGTGCCCACGGCTTGGGCAGGGTCGCTGAAGCTTTCTTT
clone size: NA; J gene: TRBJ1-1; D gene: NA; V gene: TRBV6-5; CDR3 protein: CASSYSVLGVGAFF; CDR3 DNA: TGTGCCAGCAGTTACTCAGTTCTCGGGGTTGGAGCTTTCTTT
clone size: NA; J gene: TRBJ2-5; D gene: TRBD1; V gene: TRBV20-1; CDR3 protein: CSARRDSETQYF; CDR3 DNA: TGCAGTGCTAGACGGGACAGTGAGACCCAGTACTTC
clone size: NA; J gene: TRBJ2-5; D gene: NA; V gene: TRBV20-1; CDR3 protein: CSASIAAETQYF; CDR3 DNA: TGCAGTGCTAGCATAGCTGCGGAGACCCAGTACTTC
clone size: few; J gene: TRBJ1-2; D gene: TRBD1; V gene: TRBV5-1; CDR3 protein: CASSLVEGANGYTF; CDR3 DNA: TGCGCCAGCAGCTTGGTGGAGGGGGCGAATGGCTACACCTTC
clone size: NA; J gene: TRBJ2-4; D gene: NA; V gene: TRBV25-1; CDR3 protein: CASSGTGLGNIQYF; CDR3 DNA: TGTGCCAGCAGTGGAACAGGGTTGGGAAACATTCAGTACTTC
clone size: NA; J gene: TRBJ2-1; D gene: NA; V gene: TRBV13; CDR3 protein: CASSLTRGSSYNEQFF; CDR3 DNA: TGTGCCAGCAGCTTAACGCGGGGCTCCAGCTACAATGAGCAGTTCTTC
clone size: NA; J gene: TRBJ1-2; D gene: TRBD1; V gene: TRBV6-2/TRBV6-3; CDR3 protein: CASSYDWGTGGYGYTF; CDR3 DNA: TGTGCCAGCAGCTACGACTGGGGGACAGGAGGCTATGGCTACACCTTC
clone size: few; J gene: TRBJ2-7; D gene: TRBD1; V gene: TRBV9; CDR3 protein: CASSVGIGTGVFVQYF; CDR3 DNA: TGTGCCAGCAGCGTAGGGATCGGGACAGGGGTTTTTGTGCAGTACTTC
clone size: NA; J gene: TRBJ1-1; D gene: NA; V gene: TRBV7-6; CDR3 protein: CASSLGLRRDTEAFF; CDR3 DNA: TGTGCCAGCAGCTTAGGCCTTCGTCGGGACACTGAAGCTTTCTTT
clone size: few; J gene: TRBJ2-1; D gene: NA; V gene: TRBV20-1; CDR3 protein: CSALRTQNNEQFF; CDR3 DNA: TGCAGTGCTTTAAGGACGCAAAACAATGAGCAGTTCTTC
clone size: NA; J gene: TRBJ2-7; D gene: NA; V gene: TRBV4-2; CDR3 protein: CASSQAQAAHPTYEQYF; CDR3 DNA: TGTGCCAGCAGTCAAGCACAGGCTGCGCACCCAACCTACGAGCAGTACTTC
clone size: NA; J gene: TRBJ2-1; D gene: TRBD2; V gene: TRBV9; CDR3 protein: CASTTTGRALDNEQFF; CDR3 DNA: TGTGCCAGCACTACAACCGGGAGGGCCTTGGACAATGAGCAGTTCTTC
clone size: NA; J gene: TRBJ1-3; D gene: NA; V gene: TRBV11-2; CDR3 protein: CASSLVHFSGNTIYF; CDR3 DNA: TGTGCCAGCAGCTTAGTCCACTTCTCTGGAAACACCATATATTTT
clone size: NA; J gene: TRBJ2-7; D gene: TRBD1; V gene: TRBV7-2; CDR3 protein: CASSPRTGSSYEQYF; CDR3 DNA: TGTGCCAGCAGCCCACGGACAGGGAGCTCCTACGAGCAGTACTTC
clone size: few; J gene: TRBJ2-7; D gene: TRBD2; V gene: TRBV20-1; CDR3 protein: CSARDWTRTTYEQYF; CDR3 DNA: TGCAGTGCTAGAGATTGGACTAGAACTACCTACGAGCAGTACTTC
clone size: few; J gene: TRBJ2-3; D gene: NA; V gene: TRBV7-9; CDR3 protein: CASSLARSPDTQYF; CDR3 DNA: TGTGCCAGCAGCTTAGCGCGTAGTCCAGATACGCAGTATTTT
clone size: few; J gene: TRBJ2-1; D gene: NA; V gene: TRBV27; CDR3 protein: CASSFKGGAYNEQFF; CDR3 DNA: TGTGCCAGCAGTTTTAAGGGGGGGGCCTACAATGAGCAGTTCTTC
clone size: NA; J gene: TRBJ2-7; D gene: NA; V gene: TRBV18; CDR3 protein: CASSLRQARLDEQYF; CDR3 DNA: TGTGCCAGCTCTCTGAGACAGGCCCGATTAGACGAGCAGTACTTC
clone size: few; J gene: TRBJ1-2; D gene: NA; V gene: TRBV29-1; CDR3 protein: CSVSGADGYTF; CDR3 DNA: TGCAGCGTTTCGGGGGCAGATGGCTACACCTTC
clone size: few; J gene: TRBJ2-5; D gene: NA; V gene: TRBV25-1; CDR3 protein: CASSERLRGTQYF; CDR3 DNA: TGTGCCAGCAGTGAACGGTTGAGGGGCACCCAGTACTTC